This T cell receptor beta chain comes out of a study of T cell responses to AZD1222 COVID-19 vaccine. About the study: Second doses were pooled across both intervals (about 4 or about 12 weeks).

Overall study findings and caveats: Females outnumbered males among donors, who were mostly white British; clonal diversity was possibly underestimated. Dominant CD4 TCR responses targeted spike regions 160-218 and 743-854. Nearly half of the spike-specific TCRs reportedly recognize variant regions that carry no mutations.

A note on this clone: What it binds is unknown.

Assay used: immunoSEQ multiplex PCR; TCRdb lists only in-frame clones, some missing. The repertoire includes 150,000 or so clones, about 93% of them detected once, and about 0.6% sits in the top ten. This clonotype was sampled from an adult in good health. Sequencing used peripheral blood, obtained on day 0 of AZD1222 vaccination.

DNA for the CDR3: TGTGCCAGCCCACCCCCAGGGGCCAACACTGAAGCTTTCTTT. It codes for CASPPPGANTEAFF. The chain carries TRBV28 and TRBJ1-1; tentative D call: TRBD1 (6 bases). This CDR3 spans 14 amino acids. The V and J ends lost 8 bases and 2 bases respectively, with 15 bases between them. Germline V gene sequence: CDR1 MDHEN, CDR2 SYDVKM.